These T cell receptor beta chains were read from a single sample in a study of cytomegalovirus exposure and HLA in healthy donors. Data came from immunoSEQ multiplex PCR; TCRdb stores just in-frame clones and leaves some out. The sample has about 82,000 clones, 84% seen once. Sequenced input: PBMCs. These receptors were collected from a man between 65 and 85 years old in good health and CMV-seropositive. CDR3s include the opening cysteine and the closing phenylalanine or tryptophan. The order of the fields is clone size, J gene, V gene, D gene, CDR3 protein, CDR3 DNA. A D gene is named only where the DNA matches it firmly. Not every row has a clone size; where given, it reads once, few, many or a size class.

-,TRBJ2-2,TRBV10-2,TRBD1,CASSDPGQGWTGELFF,TGCGCCAGCAGTGACCCGGGACAGGGATGGACCGGGGAGCTGTTTTTT
-,TRBJ2-5,TRBV25-1,TRBD2,CASGAGGPGETQYF,TGTGCCAGCGGTGCGGGGGGGCCTGGGGAGACCCAGTACTTC
-,TRBJ1-2,TRBV13,TRBD1,CASSQGQGRNGYTF,TGTGCCAGCAGCCAAGGACAGGGGCGGAATGGCTACACCTTC
few,TRBJ1-1,TRBV19,TRBD1,CASTDRVYTEAFF,TGTGCCAGTACGGACAGGGTGTACACTGAAGCTTTCTTT
-,TRBJ2-7,TRBV6-6,TRBD2,CASRATGGDEQYF,TGTGCCAGCAGGGCCACGGGGGGGGATGAGCAGTACTTC
-,TRBJ2-3,TRBV5-1,-,CASSPQRMDTDTQYF,TGCGCCAGCAGCCCGCAGCGAATGGATACAGATACGCAGTATTTT
-,TRBJ1-5,TRBV27,-,CASSLSRGNQPQHF,TGTGCCAGCAGTTTATCGAGGGGCAATCAGCCCCAGCATTTT
-,TRBJ1-5,TRBV19,-,CASSRQGQGRGQPQHF,TGTGCCAGTAGTCGCCAAGGGCAGGGTCGCGGTCAGCCCCAGCATTTT
-,TRBJ2-2,TRBV6-5,TRBD2,CASSYGLAANTGELFF,TGTGCCAGCAGTTACGGGCTAGCGGCGAACACCGGGGAGCTGTTTTTT
-,TRBJ2-5,TRBV2,-,CASSPLAAQETQYF,TGTGCCAGCAGCCCTTTGGCGGCCCAAGAGACCCAGTACTTC
-,TRBJ2-1,TRBV7-9,TRBD2,CASGLAGANEQFF,TGTGCCAGCGGGCTAGCGGGAGCTAATGAGCAGTTCTTC
few,TRBJ2-3,TRBV30,TRBD2,CAWSVRREVADTQYF,TGTGCCTGGAGTGTGAGACGGGAGGTTGCCGATACGCAGTATTTT
-,TRBJ1-1,TRBV15,-,CATSTVMNTEAFF,TGTGCCACCAGCACGGTAATGAACACTGAAGCTTTCTTT
-,TRBJ2-2,TRBV30,TRBD1,CAWSVLGQANTGELFF,TGTGCCTGGAGTGTACTCGGACAGGCGAACACCGGGGAGCTGTTTTTT
-,TRBJ1-1,TRBV28,TRBD1,CASSSSRTGGKASFF,TGTGCCAGCAGTTCGAGCAGGACAGGGGGGAAGGCGTCTTTCTTT
-,TRBJ2-5,TRBV19,TRBD2,CATSGTSQTQYF,TGTGCCACCTCCGGGACTAGCCAGACCCAGTACTTC
-,TRBJ1-1,TRBV28,-,CASSTAGPGAFF,TGTGCCAGCAGTACCGCAGGGCCCGGAGCTTTCTTT
-,TRBJ2-1,TRBV20-1,-,CSAPSGNEQFF,TGCAGTGCCCCTTCGGGCAATGAGCAGTTCTTC
-,TRBJ1-1,TRBV18,TRBD1,CASSLGQGSTEAFF,TGTGCCAGCTCGCTAGGACAGGGTAGCACTGAAGCTTTCTTT
-,TRBJ1-2,TRBV7-8,-,CASSPSDRSNYGYTF,TGTGCCAGCAGCCCCTCGGACAGATCGAACTATGGCTACACCTTC
-,TRBJ1-1,TRBV11-2,TRBD1,CASSSRTGTEAFF,TGTGCCAGCAGCTCCCGGACAGGGACTGAAGCTTTCTTT
-,TRBJ2-1,TRBV5-1,-,CASSLGTNPYNEQFF,TGCGCCAGCAGTTTAGGGACAAACCCCTACAATGAGCAGTTCTTC
-,TRBJ1-4,TRBV27,-,CASSSTLENEKLFF,TGTGCCAGCTCTTCAACGTTAGAGAATGAAAAACTGTTTTTT
-,TRBJ2-2,TRBV18,TRBD2,CASSPPGLAPTGELFF,TGTGCCAGCTCACCACCGGGACTAGCTCCGACCGGGGAGCTGTTTTTT
-,TRBJ1-1,TRBV7-9,-,CASSLTGGGTEAFF,TGTGCCAGCAGCTTGACAGGCGGGGGGACTGAAGCTTTCTTT
once,TRBJ2-6,TRBV5-1,-,CASSLRQALGSGANVLTF,TGCGCCAGCAGCCTAAGACAGGCCTTGGGATCTGGGGCCAACGTCCTGACTTTC
-,TRBJ2-5,TRBV10-3,TRBD2,CATRLAGDEETQYF,TGTGCCACCCGACTAGCGGGAGACGAAGAGACCCAGTACTTC
once,TRBJ1-4,TRBV5-1,-,CASSLVRVEKLFF,TGCGCCAGCAGCTTGGTCAGGGTAGAAAAACTGTTTTTT
few,TRBJ2-6,TRBV5-4,TRBD1,CASSPRGPFGANVLTF,TGTGCCAGCAGCCCCAGGGGGCCGTTTGGGGCCAACGTCCTGACTTTC
few,TRBJ2-4,TRBV28,-,CASSFGGARVQYF,TGTGCCAGCAGTTTTGGGGGGGCCCGGGTTCAGTACTTC
-,TRBJ1-4,TRBV7-9,-,CASSLVSGVHEKLFF,TGTGCCAGCAGCTTAGTTTCGGGGGTACACGAAAAACTGTTTTTT
-,TRBJ2-7,TRBV27,-,CASRTTRGATYEQYF,TGTGCCAGCCGCACCACTCGGGGGGCAACCTACGAGCAGTACTTC
-,TRBJ2-5,TRBV6-1,TRBD1,CASSGTGETQYF,TGTGCCAGCAGTGGGACAGGGGAGACCCAGTACTTC
-,TRBJ2-7,TRBV5-1,-,CASSLASVTYEQYF,TGCGCCAGCAGCTTGGCTTCTGTTACCTACGAGCAGTACTTC
-,TRBJ2-5,TRBV10-1,TRBD2,CASSDRGDVQETQYF,TGCGCCAGCAGTGATCGGGGGGACGTTCAAGAGACCCAGTACTTC
-,TRBJ1-5,TRBV6-6,-,CATRRDSGGNQPQHF,TGTGCCACACGCCGAGACTCAGGGGGCAATCAGCCCCAGCATTTT
-,TRBJ1-1,TRBV6-6,TRBD1,CASRRGQGTEAFF,TGTGCCAGCAGAAGGGGGCAGGGCACTGAAGCTTTCTTT
-,TRBJ1-1,TRBV5-1,TRBD1,CASSWDRGTAFF,TGCGCCAGCAGCTGGGACAGGGGGACGGCTTTCTTT
-,TRBJ2-7,TRBV30,TRBD2,CAWNTGLEGSYEQYF,TGTGCCTGGAACACCGGACTAGAGGGTTCCTACGAGCAGTACTTC
-,TRBJ2-7,TRBV28,-,CASSPPGSSYEQYF,TGTGCCAGCAGTCCCCCCGGGAGCTCCTACGAGCAGTACTTC
-,TRBJ1-5,TRBV5-1,TRBD1,CASSDGTGRNQPQHF,TGCGCCAGCAGCGACGGGACAGGGAGGAATCAGCCCCAGCATTTT
medium-sized,TRBJ2-2,TRBV7-7,TRBD1,CASSPQGAGSGELFF,TGTGCCAGCAGCCCTCAGGGGGCCGGGTCCGGGGAGCTGTTTTTT
-,TRBJ1-1,TRBV5-1,TRBD1,CASSIGTGNTEAFF,TGCGCCAGCAGCATAGGGACAGGGAACACTGAAGCTTTCTTT
medium-sized,TRBJ1-1,TRBV6-1,-,CASTLRGWTEAFF,TGTGCCAGCACCTTAAGGGGGTGGACTGAAGCTTTCTTT
-,TRBJ2-3,TRBV5-4,TRBD2,CASSYAGGLASDTQYF,TGTGCCAGCAGCTACGCTGGGGGACTAGCGTCAGATACGCAGTATTTT
-,TRBJ1-5,TRBV5-1,-,CASSFQGGSNQPQHF,TGCGCCAGCAGCTTCCAGGGTGGGAGCAATCAGCCCCAGCATTTT
-,TRBJ1-2,TRBV4-3,-,CASSQERGNYGYTF,TGCGCCAGCAGCCAAGAGAGGGGGAACTATGGCTACACCTTC
-,TRBJ1-6,TRBV19,-,CASSRGNYAYNSPLHF,TGTGCCAGTAGTCGGGGGAATTATGCCTATAATTCACCCCTCCACTTT
-,TRBJ1-6,TRBV6-1,TRBD1,CASKPGQDYNSPLHF,TGTGCCAGCAAACCGGGACAGGACTATAATTCACCCCTCCACTTT
-,TRBJ2-7,TRBV6-6,TRBD1,CASRFSGQGGEQYF,TGTGCCAGCAGGTTTTCGGGACAGGGAGGCGAGCAGTACTTC
-,TRBJ2-1,TRBV7-2,TRBD2,CASSLTSGSQVEQFF,TGTGCCAGCAGCCTCACTAGCGGGAGCCAGGTTGAGCAGTTCTTC
-,TRBJ1-2,TRBV5-1,TRBD1,CASSQTGVGYTF,TGCGCCAGCAGCCAAACAGGGGTCGGCTACACCTTC
-,TRBJ2-7,TRBV7-2,TRBD2,CASSYKVSREGYEQYF,TGTGCCAGCAGTTATAAAGTCTCGCGGGAGGGGTACGAGCAGTACTTC
-,TRBJ2-7,TRBV4-1,-,CASSQTGRSSYEQYF,TGCGCCAGCAGCCAGACAGGTCGGAGCTCCTACGAGCAGTACTTC
-,TRBJ1-2,TRBV5-5,TRBD1,CASTTRTGDGYTF,TGTGCCAGCACCACCCGGACAGGGGATGGCTACACCTTC
-,TRBJ2-1,TRBV28,TRBD2,CASSFSSSGRLGEQFF,TGTGCCAGCAGTTTCTCGTCTAGCGGGAGACTGGGTGAGCAGTTCTTC
-,TRBJ1-2,TRBV28,TRBD1,CASSPGQGANYGYTF,TGTGCCAGCAGTCCAGGACAGGGAGCTAACTATGGCTACACCTTC
-,TRBJ2-2,TRBV11-2,TRBD2,CASSLGTSVDTGELFF,TGTGCCAGCAGCTTAGGGACTAGCGTGGACACCGGGGAGCTGTTTTTT
-,TRBJ2-7,TRBV28,TRBD2,CASTPTSGGYEQYF,TGTGCCAGCACCCCGACTAGCGGGGGCTACGAGCAGTACTTC
-,TRBJ2-5,TRBV12-5,TRBD2,CASGLVGGRARETQYF,TGTGCTAGTGGTTTGGTTGGAGGGAGGGCACGGGAGACCCAGTACTTC